These T cell receptor beta chains were read from a single sample in a study of blood T cell repertoires in COVID-19. The protocol was immunoSEQ multiplex PCR, while the TCRdb copy is restricted to in-frame clones and leaves out a portion. Found here are about 380,000 clones, about 85% of them singletons; the top ten hold roughly 3.7%. Material: peripheral blood. These receptors all stem from a young woman with acute or convalescent COVID-19. Each CDR3 is given with its conserved first and last residue. Fields, in order: V gene, clone size, D gene, J gene, CDR3 DNA, CDR3 protein. A D gene is named only where the DNA matches it firmly. Some rows have no size entry. The others give once, few or many, or a class for an expanded clone.

V gene: TRBV4-1; clone size: -; D gene: TRBD1; J gene: TRBJ1-5; CDR3 DNA: TGCGCCAGCAGCCAACCCGGACAGGGGGGCAATCAGCCCCAGCATTTT; CDR3 protein: CASSQPGQGGNQPQHF
V gene: TRBV3-1/TRBV3-2; clone size: once; D gene: -; J gene: TRBJ1-1; CDR3 DNA: TGTGCCAGCAGCCAGACTACGAGGACTGAAGCTTTCTTT; CDR3 protein: CASSQTTRTEAFF
V gene: TRBV28; clone size: -; D gene: -; J gene: TRBJ1-6; CDR3 DNA: TGTGCCAGCATGTCAAGGCCAGGTTCCTATAATTCACCCCTCCACTTT; CDR3 protein: CASMSRPGSYNSPLHF
V gene: TRBV7-2; clone size: -; D gene: -; J gene: TRBJ1-2; CDR3 DNA: TGTGCCAGCAGCTTAGACCAGGGCGGTCCCTATGGCTACACCTTC; CDR3 protein: CASSLDQGGPYGYTF
V gene: TRBV28; clone size: -; D gene: TRBD1; J gene: TRBJ2-2; CDR3 DNA: TGTGCCAGCAGTTTTAGGACAGGGAACACCGGGGAGCTGTTTTTT; CDR3 protein: CASSFRTGNTGELFF
V gene: TRBV28; clone size: few; D gene: TRBD2; J gene: TRBJ2-5; CDR3 DNA: TGTGCCAGCAATCTAGCGGGGGGACAAGAGACCCAGTACTTC; CDR3 protein: CASNLAGGQETQYF
V gene: TRBV2; clone size: -; D gene: TRBD1; J gene: TRBJ2-7; CDR3 DNA: TGTGCCAGCAGTGAAGGTCCGGGACAGGGAACCTACGAGCAGTACTTC; CDR3 protein: CASSEGPGQGTYEQYF
V gene: TRBV29-1; clone size: once; D gene: TRBD1; J gene: TRBJ2-1; CDR3 DNA: TGCAGCGTTGGGACAGGGGGCGATTTGAATGAGCAGTTCTTC; CDR3 protein: CSVGTGGDLNEQFF
V gene: TRBV25-1; clone size: -; D gene: -; J gene: TRBJ1-1; CDR3 DNA: TGTGCCAGCAGTGAATCTCCCACTGAAGCTTTCTTT; CDR3 protein: CASSESPTEAFF
V gene: TRBV5-4; clone size: -; D gene: -; J gene: TRBJ1-2; CDR3 DNA: TGTGCCAGCAGCTTGATGTCCTCGGGGTTATCTGGCTACACCTTC; CDR3 protein: CASSLMSSGLSGYTF
V gene: TRBV9; clone size: -; D gene: -; J gene: TRBJ1-6; CDR3 DNA: TGTGCCAGCAGCGCACAAACGGGGGCACCCCTCCACTTT; CDR3 protein: CASSAQTGAPLHF
V gene: TRBV19; clone size: -; D gene: -; J gene: TRBJ1-2; CDR3 DNA: TGTGCCAGTAGACAGGACCCTAACTATGGCTACACCTTC; CDR3 protein: CASRQDPNYGYTF
V gene: TRBV3-1/TRBV3-2; clone size: -; D gene: -; J gene: TRBJ1-5; CDR3 DNA: TGTGCCAGCAGCCAAGGAATCAGACAGGATCAGCCCCAGCATTTT; CDR3 protein: CASSQGIRQDQPQHF
V gene: TRBV24-1; clone size: -; D gene: -; J gene: TRBJ2-5; CDR3 DNA: TGTGCCACCAGTGACATGGACAGTGGAGAGACCCAGTACTTC; CDR3 protein: CATSDMDSGETQYF
V gene: TRBV2; clone size: -; D gene: -; J gene: TRBJ1-1; CDR3 DNA: TGTGCCAGCAGTGAAGCTCCGGGGATCGAAGCTTTCTTT; CDR3 protein: CASSEAPGIEAFF
V gene: TRBV27; clone size: -; D gene: -; J gene: TRBJ1-1; CDR3 DNA: TGTGCCAGCAGTTCTGTCAGGGGCACTGAAGCTTTCTTT; CDR3 protein: CASSSVRGTEAFF
V gene: TRBV10-3; clone size: -; D gene: -; J gene: TRBJ2-7; CDR3 DNA: TGTGCCATCAGTGTGTGGCGGGGGCAGGTGCTCTACGAGCAGTACTTC; CDR3 protein: CAISVWRGQVLYEQYF
V gene: TRBV6-1; clone size: -; D gene: -; J gene: TRBJ1-1; CDR3 DNA: TGTGCCAGCAGTGAAGATATGGGGACTGGGAACACTGAAGCTTTCTTT; CDR3 protein: CASSEDMGTGNTEAFF
V gene: TRBV9; clone size: -; D gene: TRBD1; J gene: TRBJ2-3; CDR3 DNA: TGTGCCAGCAGCGTGGGACAGAAAGGCACAGATACGCAGTATTTT; CDR3 protein: CASSVGQKGTDTQYF
V gene: TRBV5-4; clone size: once; D gene: TRBD1; J gene: TRBJ1-5; CDR3 DNA: TGTGCCAGCAGTTGGGACAGAGATCAGCCCCAGCATTTT; CDR3 protein: CASSWDRDQPQHF
V gene: TRBV10-3; clone size: -; D gene: TRBD2; J gene: TRBJ2-3; CDR3 DNA: TGTGCCATCAGTGACCCAGGACTAGTGAACACAGATACGCAGTATTTT; CDR3 protein: CAISDPGLVNTDTQYF
V gene: TRBV25-1; clone size: -; D gene: -; J gene: TRBJ1-2; CDR3 DNA: TGTGCCAGCAGTACGCTAGAGGGGGTGGGCTACACCTTC; CDR3 protein: CASSTLEGVGYTF
V gene: TRBV12-2; clone size: -; D gene: -; J gene: TRBJ1-5; CDR3 DNA: TGTGCAAGTCGCTTAGCGGGAGGACGAGGACCACACGCATATAGCAATCAGCCCCAGCATTTT; CDR3 protein: CASRLAGGRGPHAYSNQPQHF
V gene: TRBV7-9; clone size: once; D gene: -; J gene: TRBJ2-5; CDR3 DNA: TGTGCCAGCACCCGGACAGATCAAGAGACCCAGTACTTC; CDR3 protein: CASTRTDQETQYF
V gene: TRBV3-1/TRBV3-2; clone size: -; D gene: TRBD2; J gene: TRBJ2-3; CDR3 DNA: TGTGCCAGCAGCCAACCCTCCTCGGCACTAGCGGGAGGCTTTACCCAGTATTTT; CDR3 protein: CASSQPSSALAGGFTQYF
V gene: TRBV6-5; clone size: -; D gene: -; J gene: TRBJ1-6; CDR3 DNA: TGTGCCAGCAGGAGAATTCTTCGGTCTCCCCTCCACTTT; CDR3 protein: CASRRILRSPLHF
V gene: TRBV19; clone size: -; D gene: -; J gene: TRBJ1-2; CDR3 DNA: TGTGCCAGTAGCGTAGTTTACCCTAGAAGCAGCCCGGGACACGAACTTTTTGGCTACACCTTC; CDR3 protein: CASSVVYPRSSPGHELFGYTF
V gene: TRBV7-8; clone size: -; D gene: TRBD1; J gene: TRBJ2-5; CDR3 DNA: TGTGCCAGCAGCTCTAGGACAGGGCTGGAAGAGACCCAGTACTTC; CDR3 protein: CASSSRTGLEETQYF
V gene: TRBV30; clone size: -; D gene: -; J gene: TRBJ2-7; CDR3 DNA: TGTGCCTGGAGCCCGGGGCAGGGGCTTTTCGAGCAGTACTTC; CDR3 protein: CAWSPGQGLFEQYF
V gene: TRBV5-1; clone size: -; D gene: TRBD1; J gene: TRBJ1-1; CDR3 DNA: TGCGCCAGCAGCTTTGGGTTCACAGGGGGCGAGGATGCTTTCTTT; CDR3 protein: CASSFGFTGGEDAFF
V gene: TRBV19; clone size: -; D gene: -; J gene: TRBJ1-2; CDR3 DNA: TGTGCCAGTAGTACTTCTCCGGCGGTTTACAGGCATAAGGGGGGCTACACCTTC; CDR3 protein: CASSTSPAVYRHKGGYTF
V gene: TRBV10-3; clone size: -; D gene: TRBD1; J gene: TRBJ2-7; CDR3 DNA: TGTGCCATCAGTGACCAGGGGACAGGGGGCAACTACGAGCAGTACTTC; CDR3 protein: CAISDQGTGGNYEQYF
V gene: TRBV4-1; clone size: once; D gene: TRBD1; J gene: TRBJ2-7; CDR3 DNA: TGCGCCAGCAGCCAAGATGGTACCGGGACAGATACCTACGAGCAGTACTTC; CDR3 protein: CASSQDGTGTDTYEQYF
V gene: TRBV19; clone size: -; D gene: -; J gene: TRBJ1-2; CDR3 DNA: TGTGCCAGTCTTAAACAGGGCTCCTATGGCTACACCTTC; CDR3 protein: CASLKQGSYGYTF
V gene: TRBV14; clone size: once; D gene: TRBD2; J gene: TRBJ2-1; CDR3 DNA: TGTGCCAGCAGCCCGCGACTAGCGGGGGGGAGGAGTGAGCAGTTCTTC; CDR3 protein: CASSPRLAGGRSEQFF
V gene: TRBV10-3; clone size: -; D gene: -; J gene: TRBJ1-1; CDR3 DNA: TGTGCCATCAGTGGTCAGTCAGTTGGAGCTTTCTTT; CDR3 protein: CAISGQSVGAFF
V gene: TRBV18; clone size: -; D gene: -; J gene: TRBJ1-4; CDR3 DNA: TGTGCCAGCTCACCACCGGCAGGGAGGCCGGGGGAAAAACTGTTTTTT; CDR3 protein: CASSPPAGRPGEKLFF
V gene: TRBV6-2/TRBV6-3; clone size: -; D gene: TRBD2; J gene: TRBJ2-2; CDR3 DNA: TGTGCCAGCAGCGGGACTAGCGGGAGGACGAACACCGGGGAGCTGTTTTTT; CDR3 protein: CASSGTSGRTNTGELFF
V gene: TRBV19; clone size: -; D gene: TRBD2; J gene: TRBJ2-7; CDR3 DNA: TGTGCCAGTAGTCCCCGGACTAGCGGGAGGTACGAGCAGTACTTC; CDR3 protein: CASSPRTSGRYEQYF
V gene: TRBV6-5; clone size: -; D gene: TRBD1; J gene: TRBJ2-5; CDR3 DNA: TGTGCCAGCAGTACAGGACAGGGAAGGGAGACCCAGTACTTC; CDR3 protein: CASSTGQGRETQYF
V gene: TRBV2; clone size: -; D gene: TRBD2; J gene: TRBJ2-1; CDR3 DNA: TGTGCCAGCAGTGAAAGGCCGGCGGGGGGGAACAATGAGCAGTTCTTC; CDR3 protein: CASSERPAGGNNEQFF
V gene: TRBV5-1; clone size: -; D gene: TRBD2; J gene: TRBJ2-2; CDR3 DNA: TGCGCCAGCAGCTTCCTAGCGGGGGGGCCCGGGGAGCTGTTTTTT; CDR3 protein: CASSFLAGGPGELFF
V gene: TRBV4-2; clone size: once; D gene: TRBD1; J gene: TRBJ1-2; CDR3 DNA: TGTGCCAGCAGCCAAGTAGGGGACAGGGGCAACTATGGCTACACCTTC; CDR3 protein: CASSQVGDRGNYGYTF
V gene: TRBV27; clone size: few; D gene: TRBD1; J gene: TRBJ1-2; CDR3 DNA: TGTGCCAGCAGGTCTCAGGACAGGAGCTATGGAGGATACACCTTC; CDR3 protein: CASRSQDRSYGGYTF
V gene: TRBV29-1; clone size: -; D gene: TRBD2; J gene: TRBJ2-3; CDR3 DNA: TGCAGCGTCCGGGAGGACACAGATACGCAGTATTTT; CDR3 protein: CSVREDTDTQYF
V gene: TRBV6-6; clone size: -; D gene: -; J gene: TRBJ1-2; CDR3 DNA: TGTGCCAGCAGTCCGGCCCCAGGGGCAGGGGCGTTTAGCTACACCTTC; CDR3 protein: CASSPAPGAGAFSYTF
V gene: TRBV28; clone size: -; D gene: TRBD1; J gene: TRBJ1-2; CDR3 DNA: TGTGCCAGCAGTTCCGGGACAGGGGGTGGCTACACCTTC; CDR3 protein: CASSSGTGGGYTF
V gene: TRBV11-2; clone size: -; D gene: -; J gene: TRBJ2-7; CDR3 DNA: TGTGCCAGCAGCTTAGAGCGAGGGCGGTACGAGCAGTACTTC; CDR3 protein: CASSLERGRYEQYF
V gene: TRBV10-3; clone size: -; D gene: TRBD1; J gene: TRBJ1-2; CDR3 DNA: TGTGCCATCAGTGAGGGGGACAGGGTGGCACCGGGTAAGCCTAACTATGGCTACACCTTC; CDR3 protein: CAISEGDRVAPGKPNYGYTF
V gene: TRBV30; clone size: -; D gene: TRBD2; J gene: TRBJ2-3; CDR3 DNA: TGTGCCTGGAGTGTACCCCTACCCGGGACTAGCGGAGATACGCAGTATTTT; CDR3 protein: CAWSVPLPGTSGDTQYF
V gene: TRBV12-3/TRBV12-4; clone size: -; D gene: -; J gene: TRBJ2-5; CDR3 DNA: TGTGCCAGCCGCGGGGAAGAGACCCAGTACTTC; CDR3 protein: CASRGEETQYF
V gene: TRBV18; clone size: few; D gene: TRBD2; J gene: TRBJ2-3; CDR3 DNA: TGTGCCAGCGCACTAGCGGACCTTAGCACAGATACGCAGTATTTT; CDR3 protein: CASALADLSTDTQYF
V gene: TRBV5-4; clone size: -; D gene: TRBD2; J gene: TRBJ2-7; CDR3 DNA: TGTGCCAGCAGCTTGTGGCCACTAGCGGGAGTAGGCTACGAGCAGTACTTC; CDR3 protein: CASSLWPLAGVGYEQYF
V gene: TRBV30; clone size: -; D gene: -; J gene: TRBJ1-5; CDR3 DNA: TGTGCCTGGAGTACTGCCGGGCCCCAGCATTTT; CDR3 protein: CAWSTAGPQHF
V gene: TRBV9; clone size: -; D gene: -; J gene: TRBJ2-2; CDR3 DNA: TGTGCCAGCAGCGTAGGAGGGCGGGCTTCCGGGGAGCTGTTTTTT; CDR3 protein: CASSVGGRASGELFF
V gene: TRBV4-1; clone size: -; D gene: TRBD1; J gene: TRBJ1-1; CDR3 DNA: TGCGCCAGCAGCCTGGGACAGGGTTGGACTGAAGCTTTCTTT; CDR3 protein: CASSLGQGWTEAFF
V gene: TRBV12-3/TRBV12-4; clone size: -; D gene: TRBD1; J gene: TRBJ1-2; CDR3 DNA: TGTGCCAGCAGTTGGACAGGCCATGGCTACACCTTC; CDR3 protein: CASSWTGHGYTF
V gene: TRBV18; clone size: -; D gene: TRBD1; J gene: TRBJ2-1; CDR3 DNA: TGTGCCAGCTCACCTAAGGAGACAGGGGGCGAATATGAGCAGTTCTTC; CDR3 protein: CASSPKETGGEYEQFF
V gene: TRBV19; clone size: -; D gene: -; J gene: TRBJ1-1; CDR3 DNA: TGTGCCAGTAGTAATCCCCGCGGGAACACTGAAGCTTTCTTT; CDR3 protein: CASSNPRGNTEAFF